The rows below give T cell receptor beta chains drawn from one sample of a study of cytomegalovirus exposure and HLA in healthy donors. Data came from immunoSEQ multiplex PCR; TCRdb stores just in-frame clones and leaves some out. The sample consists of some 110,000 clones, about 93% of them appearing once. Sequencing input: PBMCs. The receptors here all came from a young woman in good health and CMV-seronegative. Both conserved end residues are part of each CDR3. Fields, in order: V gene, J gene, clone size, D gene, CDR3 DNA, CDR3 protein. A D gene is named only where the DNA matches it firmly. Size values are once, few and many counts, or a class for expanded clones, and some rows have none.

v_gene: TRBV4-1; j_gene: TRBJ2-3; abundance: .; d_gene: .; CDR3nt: TGCGCCAGCAGCCGCCAGGACAGCCGCACAGATACGCAGTATTTT; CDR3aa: CASSRQDSRTDTQYF
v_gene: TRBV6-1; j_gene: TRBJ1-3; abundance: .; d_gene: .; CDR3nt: TGTGCCAGCAGTGAGTCTGGGCGCTCTGGAAACACCATATATTTT; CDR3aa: CASSESGRSGNTIYF
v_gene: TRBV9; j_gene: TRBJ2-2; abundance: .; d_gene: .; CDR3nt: TGTGCCAGCAGCCCCCCACGTTCAGGGAAGGGGACCGGGGAGCTGTTTTTT; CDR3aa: CASSPPRSGKGTGELFF
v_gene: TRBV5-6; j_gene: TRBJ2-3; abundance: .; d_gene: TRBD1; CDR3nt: TGTGCCAGCAGCTCTGGACAGGGCACAGATACGCAGTATTTT; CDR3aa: CASSSGQGTDTQYF
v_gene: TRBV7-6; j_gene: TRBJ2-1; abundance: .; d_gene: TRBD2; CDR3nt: TGTGCCAGCAGCCTCCCGGGGGGTTATATGGATGAGCAGTTCTTC; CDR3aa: CASSLPGGYMDEQFF
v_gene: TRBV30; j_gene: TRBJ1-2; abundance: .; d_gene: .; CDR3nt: TGTGCCTGGAGTGAGTTTAGATATGGCTACACCTTC; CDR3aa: CAWSEFRYGYTF
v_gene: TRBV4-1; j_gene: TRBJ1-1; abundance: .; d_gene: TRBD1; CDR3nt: TGCGCCAGCAGCCAGGCTGCGACAGGGATCCCTGAAGCTTTCTTT; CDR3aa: CASSQAATGIPEAFF
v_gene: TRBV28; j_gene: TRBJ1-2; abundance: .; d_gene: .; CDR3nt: TGTGCCACCCCTGCGGAGGCTAACTATGGCTACACCTTC; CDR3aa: CATPAEANYGYTF
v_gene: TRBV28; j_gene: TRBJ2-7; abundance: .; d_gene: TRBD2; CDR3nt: TGTGCCAGCAGTTTATTTGCGGGGGTATCTAGCGGGACAACCTACGAGCAGTACTTC; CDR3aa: CASSLFAGVSSGTTYEQYF
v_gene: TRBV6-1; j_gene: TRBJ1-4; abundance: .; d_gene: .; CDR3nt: TGTGCCAGCAGTGAGTCAGGGTTAAAGAAACTGTTTTTT; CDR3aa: CASSESGLKKLFF
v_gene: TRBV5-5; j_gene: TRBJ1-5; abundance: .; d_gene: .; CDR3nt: TGTGCCAGCAGCTTTTCGGGGTCCGACAACAATCAGCCCCAGCATTTT; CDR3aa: CASSFSGSDNNQPQHF
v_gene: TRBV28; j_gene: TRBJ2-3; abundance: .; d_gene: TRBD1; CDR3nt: TGTGCCAGTACCAACTCAGACAGGGTGCATACAGATACGCAGTATTTT; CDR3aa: CASTNSDRVHTDTQYF
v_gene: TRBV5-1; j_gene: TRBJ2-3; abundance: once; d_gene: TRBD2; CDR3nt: TGCGCCAGCAGCTTAGCGGGGGGGCAAGATACGCAGTATTTT; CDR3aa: CASSLAGGQDTQYF
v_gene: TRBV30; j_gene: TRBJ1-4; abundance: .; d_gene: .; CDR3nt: TGTGCCTGGAGTGCGAACTGGGGAGGAAATGAAAAACTGTTTTTT; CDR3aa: CAWSANWGGNEKLFF
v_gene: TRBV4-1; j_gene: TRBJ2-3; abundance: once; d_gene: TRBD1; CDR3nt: TGCGCCAGCAGCCTGCGACAGGGAGCAGATACGCAGTATTTT; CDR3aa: CASSLRQGADTQYF
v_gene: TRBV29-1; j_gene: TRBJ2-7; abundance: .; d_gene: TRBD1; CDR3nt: TGCAGCGTTGAAGGGGGACAGGGGGGATACGAGCAGTACTTC; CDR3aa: CSVEGGQGGYEQYF